This T cell receptor (beta chain) emerged from a study of T cell repertoires in cytomegalovirus infection. General study results and limits: Carriers of CMV and the relevant HLA type were discriminated by public TCR beta frequency. The study found HLA-C-restricted CMV-specific TCR beta clonotypes dominating the ex vivo response.

Remarks on this clonotype: Its target is not known.

TCRdb recomputed calls from the reads with MiXCR, one row per CDR3 protein. This sample yields a few hundred thousand distinct CDR3 sequences, of which 9.5% are seen a single time; 3.5% to 4.5% belongs to the top ten. With V trimmed by 4 bases and J by 7 bases, 5 bases remained unmatched. Germline V CDR1 and CDR2: KGHSH, LQKENI. The CDR3 is 15 residues long. The sequence was collected from a human donor in good health (CMV status not recorded). Some clones in this sample may be carry-over from other donors' samples. The sequencing sample was made of PBMCs. The V gene is TRBV18, the J gene TRBJ1-6, with TRBD1 matching over 9 bases. CDR3 sequence: CASSLQGQGNSPLHF. DNA for the CDR3: TGTGCCAGCTCACTCCAGGGACAGGGAAATTCACCCCTCCACTTT.